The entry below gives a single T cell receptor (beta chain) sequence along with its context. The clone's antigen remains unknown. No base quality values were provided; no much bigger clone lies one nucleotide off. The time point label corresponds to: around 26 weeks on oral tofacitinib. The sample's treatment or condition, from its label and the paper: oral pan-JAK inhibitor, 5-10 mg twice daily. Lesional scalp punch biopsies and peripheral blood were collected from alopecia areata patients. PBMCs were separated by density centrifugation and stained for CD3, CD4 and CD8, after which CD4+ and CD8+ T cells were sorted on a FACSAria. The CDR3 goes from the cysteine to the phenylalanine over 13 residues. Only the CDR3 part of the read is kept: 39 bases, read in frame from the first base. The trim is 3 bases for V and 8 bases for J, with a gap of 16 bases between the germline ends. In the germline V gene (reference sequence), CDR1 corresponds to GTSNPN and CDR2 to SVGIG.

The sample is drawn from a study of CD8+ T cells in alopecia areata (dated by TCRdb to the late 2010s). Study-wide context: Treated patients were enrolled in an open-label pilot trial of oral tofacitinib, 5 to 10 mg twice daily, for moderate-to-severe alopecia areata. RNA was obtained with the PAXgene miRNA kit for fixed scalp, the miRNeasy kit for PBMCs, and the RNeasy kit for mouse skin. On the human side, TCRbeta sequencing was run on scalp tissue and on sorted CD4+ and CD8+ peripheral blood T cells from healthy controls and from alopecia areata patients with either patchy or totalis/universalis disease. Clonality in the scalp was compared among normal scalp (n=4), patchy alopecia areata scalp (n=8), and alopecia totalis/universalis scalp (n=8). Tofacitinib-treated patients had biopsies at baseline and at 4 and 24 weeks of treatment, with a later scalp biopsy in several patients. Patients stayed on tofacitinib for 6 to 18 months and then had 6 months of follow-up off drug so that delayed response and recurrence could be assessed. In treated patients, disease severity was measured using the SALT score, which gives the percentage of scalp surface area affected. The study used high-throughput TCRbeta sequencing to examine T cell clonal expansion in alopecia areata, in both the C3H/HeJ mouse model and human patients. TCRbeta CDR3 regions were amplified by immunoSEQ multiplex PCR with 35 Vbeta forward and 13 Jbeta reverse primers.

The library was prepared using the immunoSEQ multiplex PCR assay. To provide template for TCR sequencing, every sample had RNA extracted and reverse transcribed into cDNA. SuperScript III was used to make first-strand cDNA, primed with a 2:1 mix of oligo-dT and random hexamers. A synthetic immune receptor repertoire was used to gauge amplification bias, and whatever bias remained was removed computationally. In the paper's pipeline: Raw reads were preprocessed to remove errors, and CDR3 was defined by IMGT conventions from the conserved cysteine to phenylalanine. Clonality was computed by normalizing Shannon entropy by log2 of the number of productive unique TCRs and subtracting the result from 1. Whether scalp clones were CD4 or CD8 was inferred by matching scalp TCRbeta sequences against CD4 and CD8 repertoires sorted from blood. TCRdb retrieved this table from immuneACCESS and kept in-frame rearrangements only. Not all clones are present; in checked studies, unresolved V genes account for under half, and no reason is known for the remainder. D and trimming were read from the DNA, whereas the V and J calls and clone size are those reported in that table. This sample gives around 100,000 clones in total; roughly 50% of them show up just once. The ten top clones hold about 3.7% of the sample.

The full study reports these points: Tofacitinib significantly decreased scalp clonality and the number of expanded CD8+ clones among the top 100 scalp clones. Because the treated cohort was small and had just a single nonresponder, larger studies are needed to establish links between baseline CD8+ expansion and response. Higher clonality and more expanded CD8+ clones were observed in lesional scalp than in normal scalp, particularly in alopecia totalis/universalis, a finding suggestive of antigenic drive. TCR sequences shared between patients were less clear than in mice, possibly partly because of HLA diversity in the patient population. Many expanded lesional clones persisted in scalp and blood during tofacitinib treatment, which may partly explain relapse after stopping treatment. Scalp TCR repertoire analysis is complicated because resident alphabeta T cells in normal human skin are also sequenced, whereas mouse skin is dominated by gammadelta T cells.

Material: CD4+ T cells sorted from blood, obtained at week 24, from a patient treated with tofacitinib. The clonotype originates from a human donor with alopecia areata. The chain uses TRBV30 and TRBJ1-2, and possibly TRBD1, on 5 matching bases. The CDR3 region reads CAWRIGRVRGYTF. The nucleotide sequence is TGTGCCTGGAGAATCGGCAGGGTACGCGGCTACACCTTC.